The present entry profiles one TCR beta chain with its context. Its specificity is unknown. This specimen belongs to a study of T cell responses to AZD1222 COVID-19 vaccine. The table came from immunoSEQ multiplex PCR; TCRdb's copy has only in-frame clones and leaves some out. The table shows about 130,000 clones, with 85% to 90% occurring only once. V was cut by 5 bases and J by 4 bases, with 8 bases left in between. The CDR3 length is 13 residues. From germline, CDR1 is MDHEN and CDR2 SYDVKM. Findings and caveats of the study: A mostly white British donor set with more females was recruited, and clonal diversity was possibly underestimated. Vaccine-associated CD4 TCRs spanned spike, dominant at 160-218 and 743-854. Scientists sampled the repertoires only once the peak T cell response had passed. The breadth and depth of Spike-specific TCRs increased once two AZD1222 doses had been given.

The sample in question was peripheral blood, obtained on day 0 of AZD1222 vaccination. This receptor was obtained from an adult in good health. J is TRBJ2-2 and V is TRBV28; D unclear. The CDR3 coding sequence is TGTGCCAGCAGTCCGCATTCCACCGGGGAGCTGTTTTTT. Protein product: CASSPHSTGELFF.